Below, one TCR beta chain is given with its context. The data are from a study of blood T cell repertoires in COVID-19. As for the study in general: Material from acute and convalescent COVID-19 was sourced from the United States, Italy and Spain. Sample material is recorded as cDNA or gDNA derived from T cells, B-cell-depleted T cells, or PBMCs.

In the original analysis: Amplifying reference gene primers gave estimates of nucleated cell counts. TCRdb's table, derived via immunoSEQ multiplex PCR, lists solely in-frame clones and lacks some. V and J calls and clone size come straight from that table; D and trimming were deduced from the DNA. The table includes about 85,000 clones, approximately 84% detected once. The CDR3 is made up of 16 amino acids. V lost 2 bases, J lost 5 bases, and 15 bases lay in between. Germline V gene lookup returns CDR1 MRHNA and CDR2 SNTAGT. The source material was peripheral blood. The genes are TRBV6-4 and TRBJ1-4; D might be TRBD1 (6 bases). This TCR was recovered from a man aged 55-75 years with acute or convalescent COVID-19. The CDR3 DNA reads as TGTGCCAGCAGTGACGGAAGAGGGCAGGGGAATGAAAAACTGTTTTTT. Its protein product is CASSDGRGQGNEKLFF.